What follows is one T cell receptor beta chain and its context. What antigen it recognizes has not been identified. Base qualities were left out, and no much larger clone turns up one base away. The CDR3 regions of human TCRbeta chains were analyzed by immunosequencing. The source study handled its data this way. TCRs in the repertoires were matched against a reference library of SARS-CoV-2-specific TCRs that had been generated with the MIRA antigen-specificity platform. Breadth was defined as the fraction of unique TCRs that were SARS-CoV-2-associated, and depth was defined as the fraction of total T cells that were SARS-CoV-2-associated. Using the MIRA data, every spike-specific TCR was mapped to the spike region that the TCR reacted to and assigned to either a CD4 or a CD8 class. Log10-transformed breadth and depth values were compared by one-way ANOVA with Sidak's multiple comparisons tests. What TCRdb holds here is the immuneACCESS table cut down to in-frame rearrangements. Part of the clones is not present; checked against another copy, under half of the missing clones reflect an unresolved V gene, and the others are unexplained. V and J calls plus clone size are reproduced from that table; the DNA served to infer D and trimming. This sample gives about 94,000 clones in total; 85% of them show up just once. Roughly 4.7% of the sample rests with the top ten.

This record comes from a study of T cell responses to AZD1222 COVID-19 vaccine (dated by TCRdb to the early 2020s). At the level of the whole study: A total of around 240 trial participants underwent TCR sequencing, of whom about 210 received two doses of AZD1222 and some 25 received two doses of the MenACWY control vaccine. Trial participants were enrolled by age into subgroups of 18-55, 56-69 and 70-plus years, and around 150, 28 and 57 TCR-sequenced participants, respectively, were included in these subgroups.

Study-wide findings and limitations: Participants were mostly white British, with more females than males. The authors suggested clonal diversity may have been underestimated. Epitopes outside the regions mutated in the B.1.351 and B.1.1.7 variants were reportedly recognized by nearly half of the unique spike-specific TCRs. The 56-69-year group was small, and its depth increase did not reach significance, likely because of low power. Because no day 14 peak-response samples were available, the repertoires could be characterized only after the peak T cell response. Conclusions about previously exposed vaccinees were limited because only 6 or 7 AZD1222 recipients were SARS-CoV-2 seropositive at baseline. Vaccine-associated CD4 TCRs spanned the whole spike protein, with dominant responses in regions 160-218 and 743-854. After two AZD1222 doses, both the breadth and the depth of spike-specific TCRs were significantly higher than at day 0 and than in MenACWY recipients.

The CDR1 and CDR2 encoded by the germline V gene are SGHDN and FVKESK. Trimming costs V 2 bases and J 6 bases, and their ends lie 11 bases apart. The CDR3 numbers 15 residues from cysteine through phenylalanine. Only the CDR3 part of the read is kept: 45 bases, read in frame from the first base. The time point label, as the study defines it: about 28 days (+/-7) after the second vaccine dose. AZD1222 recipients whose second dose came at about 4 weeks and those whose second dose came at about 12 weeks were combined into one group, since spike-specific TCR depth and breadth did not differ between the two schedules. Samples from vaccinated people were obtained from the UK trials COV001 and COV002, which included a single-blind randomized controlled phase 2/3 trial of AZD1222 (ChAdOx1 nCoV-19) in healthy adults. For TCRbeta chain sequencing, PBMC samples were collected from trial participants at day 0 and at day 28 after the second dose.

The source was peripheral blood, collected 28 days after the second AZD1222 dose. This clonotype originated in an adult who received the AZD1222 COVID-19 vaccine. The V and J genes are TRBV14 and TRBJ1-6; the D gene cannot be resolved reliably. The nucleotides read TGTGCCAGCAGCCAATTTGCGGTTTCTAATTCACCCCTCCACTTT. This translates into CASSQFAVSNSPLHF.